The clone carrying this TCR beta chain was observed a few times. The antigen remains unidentified. Both 60 Vbeta primers and 13 Jbeta primers went into the PCR. The assay was immunoSEQ multiplex PCR, and TCRdb's table has in-frame clones only and misses some. The repertoire includes about 200,000 clones, 65% to 90% of them detected once, and approximately 1.5% sits in the top ten. This specimen belongs to a study of cytomegalovirus exposure and HLA in healthy donors. Whole-study findings and limits: TCR beta chains associated with HLA were, in a later analysis, more clonally expanded than equally common others.

From germline, CDR1 is MGHRA and CDR2 YSYEKL. The CDR3 runs 17 residues. Trimming cost V 1 base and J 4 bases, with 19 bases left between them. Sequencing used PBMCs. This chain links TRBV4-1 with TRBJ1-2, with a tentative D call TRBD1 (6 bases). The receptor was derived from a girl under 18 in good health and CMV-seronegative. CDR3 DNA sequence: TGCGCCAGCAGCCAAGGATGGGCCTACAGGGAGAGCTATGGCTACACCTTC. It encodes CASSQGWAYRESYGYTF.